This T cell receptor beta chain was captured in a study of blood T cell repertoires in COVID-19. Study-level information: Acute and convalescent COVID-19 specimens originated in the United States, Italy and Spain.

Repertoires were generated with immunoSEQ multiplex PCR, while TCRdb's copy carries only in-frame clones and drops some. The table records around 140,000 clones, over 75% of them present only once. This clonotype was obtained from a human donor in a cohort sampled during active COVID-19. Sequencing was done on a sample of peripheral blood.

This CDR3 reads CASSLRGGAQETQYF. Written as DNA, the CDR3 is TGTGCCAGCAGCTTACGGGGAGGGGCCCAAGAGACCCAGTACTTC. The chain links TRBV11-2 to TRBJ2-5; 7 bases map to TRBD2. J lost 1 base, V lost 2 bases, and 4 bases had no gene match. CDR1 is SGHAT, CDR2 FQNNGV, per germline. The CDR3 covers 15 residues. The full variable domain, completed using reference TRBV11-2 and TRBJ2-5, is EAGVAQSPRYKIIEKRQSVAFWCNPISGHATLYWYQQILGQGPKLLIQFQNNGVVDDSQLPKDRFSAERLKGVDSTLKIQPAKLEDSAVYLCASSLRGGAQETQYFGPGTRLLVL.